The 17 T cell receptor beta chains given below trace back to one sample, sequenced in a study of T cell responses to AZD1222 COVID-19 vaccine. Some clones are missing from TCRdb's copy, which holds only in-frame ones; the method was immunoSEQ multiplex PCR. The top ten hold roughly 7.2% of the sample, which has 80,000 to 95,000 clones, 88% seen once. Specimen: peripheral blood, collected 28 days after the second AZD1222 dose. Every receptor here comes from an adult who received the AZD1222 COVID-19 vaccine.

The chain combines TRBV3-1 (or the pseudogene TRBV3-2) with TRBJ1-5; no definite D call. The CDR3 covers 13 residues. Trimming pared 5 bases from V and 5 bases from J, leaving 10 bases between. The germline V gene has CDR1 LGHDT and CDR2 YNNKEL (reference sequence). The CDR3 nucleotides are TGTGCCAGCAGCACCGACACCGATCAGCCCCAGCATTTT. It yields the protein CASSTDTDQPQHF.

A single count supports this clone. This rearrangement joins TRBV3-1 (or the pseudogene TRBV3-2) to TRBJ2-3; 9 nucleotides agree with TRBD2. The CDR3 length is 20 residues. Germline values: CDR1 LGHDT, CDR2 YNNKEL (reference sequence). With V trimmed by 0 bases and J by 4 bases, 17 bases remained unmatched. The CDR3 DNA follows: TGTGCCAGCAGCCAAGATGCCCTCCCTAGCGGGACTACGGGTCCAGATACGCAGTATTTT. This codes for CASSQDALPSGTTGPDTQYF.

The chain links TRBV27 to TRBJ1-4, with D hard to call. Per the germline V gene, CDR1 is MNHEY and CDR2 is SMNVEV (reference sequence). The CDR3 sequence is 14 residues long. V was pared by 6 bases and J by 7 bases, with 15 bases between. The CDR3 here is CASSPTAAGEKLFF. CDR3 coding DNA: TGTGCCAGCAGCCCAACAGCCGCGGGTGAAAAACTGTTTTTT.

The chain employs TRBV29-1 and TRBJ1-2, with a tentative D call TRBD1 (6 bases). Germline assignment: CDR1 SQVTM and CDR2 ANQGSEA. With 4 bases removed from V and 4 bases from J, the gap between germline ends came to 10 bases. The CDR3 contains 12 residues. The DNA for the CDR3 is TGCAGCGTTGTCCAGGGGATCTATGGCTACACCTTC. It yields the protein CSVVQGIYGYTF. The complete variable domain, with remaining parts taken from reference TRBV29-1 and TRBJ1-2, reads SAVISQKPSRDICQRGTSLTIQCQVDSQVTMMFWYRQQPGQSLTLIATANQGSEATYESGFVIDKFPISRPNLTFSTLTVSNMSPEDSSIYLCSVVQGIYGYTFGSGTRLTVV.

The rearrangement links TRBV9 to TRBJ2-5; D uncertain. Germline lookup yields CDR1 SGDLS and CDR2 YYNGEE. Trimming pared 7 bases from V and 3 bases from J, leaving 7 bases between. CDR3 length equals 11 residues. The CDR3, as DNA: TGTGCCAGCCTCTCCGAAGAGACCCAGTACTTC. Translated: CASLSEETQYF.

The chain carries TRBV4-2 and TRBJ2-1; the match to TRBD2 covers 8 bases. V lost 0 bases and J lost 3; bases outside the gene matches: 4. This CDR3 has 16 amino acids. CDR1 and CDR2 (germline): LGHNA, YNFKEQ. DNA for the CDR3: TGTGCCAGCAGCCAAGATTACAGCGGGGGCTACAATGAGCAGTTCTTC. Its translation: CASSQDYSGGYNEQFF.

The J gene is TRBJ1-1, the V gene TRBV6-1; 8 positions match TRBD1. Germline CDR1 MNHNS, CDR2 SASEGT. CDR3 length equals 16 residues. Trimming took 4 bases from V and 1 from J; bases not matched to a gene: 8. The CDR3 sequence: CASSGRPGTGNTEAFF. CDR3 coding DNA: TGTGCCAGCAGTGGACGACCCGGGACAGGGAACACTGAAGCTTTCTTT.

This rearrangement joins TRBV2 to TRBJ2-3; unclear D gene. Per germline, CDR1 SNHLY and CDR2 FYNNEI. Trimming pared 4 bases from V and 4 bases from J, leaving 6 bases between. The CDR3 totals 12 residues. CDR3 bases: TGTGCCAGCAGTGTGGTCCCAGATACGCAGTATTTT. Protein product: CASSVVPDTQYF.

The genes are TRBV15 and TRBJ2-3, with D possibly TRBD2 on 5 matching bases. Trimming took off 0 bases at V and 9 bases at J, with 10 bases between the two ends. The CDR3 length is 13 residues. In germline, CDR1 is LNHNV, CDR2 YYDKDF (reference sequence). The CDR3 DNA sequence: TGTGCCACCAGCAGAGATCTGGGAGAAACGCAGTATTTT. Its protein is CATSRDLGETQYF.

V gene TRBV27 combines with J gene TRBJ1-6; D remains unclear. V dropped 3 bases and J dropped 0 bases, with 6 bases sitting between them. This CDR3 region has 15 residues. In germline, CDR1 is MNHEY, CDR2 SMNVEV (reference sequence). The CDR3 sequence: CASSFRSSYNSPLHF. The CDR3 DNA follows: TGTGCCAGCAGTTTCAGAAGCTCCTATAATTCACCCCTCCACTTT.

This clone was seen once. The chain is built from TRBV7-9 and TRBJ2-3, with 11 bases lining up with TRBD2. The V and J ends lost 5 bases and 1 base, in that order; junction bases with no gene match: 5. Germline V gene lookup returns CDR1 SEHNR and CDR2 FQNEAQ (reference sequence). The CDR3 loop spans 16 amino acids. CDR3 residues: CASSPTSGSGTDTQYF. The DNA for the CDR3 is TGTGCCAGCAGCCCCACTAGCGGGAGTGGCACAGATACGCAGTATTTT.

The CDR3 region has the DNA TGTGCCAGCAGCACCCGACAGGGATATTACGAGCAGTACTTC. It encodes CASSTRQGYYEQYF. The V call is TRBV3-1 (or the pseudogene TRBV3-2), the J call TRBJ2-7; 7 positions agree with TRBD1. The germline CDR1 and CDR2 sequences are LGHDT and YNNKEL (reference sequence). This CDR3 comprises 14 residues. The junction had 8 bases not matched to a gene; V was cut back by 5 bases and J by 4 bases.

The chain employs TRBV5-1 and TRBJ2-2; 9 nucleotides agree with TRBD2. J was trimmed by 3 bases and V by 4 bases; bases with no gene match: 4. CDR1 is SGHRS and CDR2 is YFSETQ in the germline V gene. This CDR3 has 15 residues. The CDR3 sequence is CASSLSGSDTGELFF. CDR3 DNA: TGCGCCAGCAGCCTTAGCGGGAGTGACACCGGGGAGCTGTTTTTT.

V usage is TRBV7-8 and J usage is TRBJ2-3, with 10 bases that match TRBD2. The J segment lost 5 bases and the V segment lost 4 bases, leaving 9 bases of the junction unmatched. Germline V gives CDR1 SGHVS, CDR2 FQNEAQ. The CDR3 loop spans 16 amino acids. The CDR3, as DNA: TGTGCCAGCAGCTCTAGACTAGCGGGTGGCATAGATACGCAGTATTTT. Translation gives CASSSRLAGGIDTQYF. The whole variable domain, remainder taken from reference TRBV7-8 and TRBJ2-3, is GAGVSQSPRYKVAKRGQDVALRCDPISGHVSLFWYQQALGQGPEFLTYFQNEAQLDKSGLPSDRFFAERPEGSVSTLKIQRTQQEDSAVYLCASSSRLAGGIDTQYFGPGTRLTVL.

This rearrangement joins TRBV6-6 to TRBJ1-5, with a tentative D call TRBD1 (6 bases). V was pared by 5 bases and J by 0 bases, with 14 bases between. The CDR3 extends over 16 amino acids. Per the germline V gene, CDR1 is MNHNY and CDR2 is SVGAGI (reference sequence). The CDR3 nucleotides are TGTGCCAGCAGTAAACAGGAGGGGGTTAGCAATCAGCCCCAGCATTTT. Translated, it gives CASSKQEGVSNQPQHF.

Worth noting for this clone: Additional DNA sequences in this sample encode the identical CDR3. The CDR3 sequence: CASSDGLAGDTQYF. In DNA form, the CDR3 reads TGTGCCAGCAGTGACGGTCTAGCTGGAGATACGCAGTATTTT. This chain uses TRBV6-4 with TRBJ2-3, with D maybe TRBD2 (5 bases). The germline gives CDR1 MRHNA, CDR2 SNTAGT. The CDR3 consists of 14 residues. The germline V and J ends were trimmed by 2 bases and 5 bases, with 11 bases remaining between them.

The genes are TRBV30 and TRBJ1-2; D gene ambiguous. CDR3 length: 13 amino acids. Trimming cost V 3 bases and J 8 bases, with 16 bases left between them. Per germline, CDR1 GTSNPN and CDR2 SVGIG (reference sequence). The CDR3 bases are TGTGCCTGGAGGAAGGGAGTTCTGTTAGGCTACACCTTC. Amino acids: CAWRKGVLLGYTF. Full variable domain (rest looked up from reference TRBV30 and TRBJ1-2): SQTIHQWPATLVQPVGSPLSLECTVEGTSNPNLYWYRQAAGRGLQLLFYSVGIGQISSEVPQNLSASRPQDRQFILSSKKLLLSDSGFYLCAWRKGVLLGYTFGSGTRLTVV.